This TCR beta chain was sequenced during a study of T cell responses to AZD1222 COVID-19 vaccine. Only in-frame clones appear in the TCRdb table, and some are missing; sequencing was by immunoSEQ multiplex PCR. The top ten hold 0.55% of the sample, which has more than 250,000 clones, 85% to 95% seen once. A note on this clone: The antigen is undetermined.

The study's findings and limits: There were repertoire samples only from the period after the peak T cell response. Rises in breadth and depth of Spike-specific TCRs came after two AZD1222 doses. Distributed over spike, vaccine-associated CD4 TCRs predominated at 160-218 and 743-854. Per reports, nearly half of all spike-specific TCRs target regions that are unmutated in variants.

J was trimmed by 5 bases and V by 3 bases; bases with no gene match: 1. Germline V gives CDR1 SNHLY, CDR2 FYNNEI. This CDR3 region has 13 residues. This chain uses TRBV2 with TRBJ2-7, with 10 bases that match TRBD1. Sequencing was performed on peripheral blood, taken on day 0 of AZD1222 vaccination. This TCR was recovered from an adult in good health. The CDR3 nucleotides are TGTGCCAGCAGTGATGACAGGGGGCACGAGCAGTACTTC. This codes for CASSDDRGHEQYF.